This note documents a single T cell receptor beta chain sequence. Antigen unknown. Primers for the PCR totalled 60 Vbeta and 13 Jbeta. The assay was immunoSEQ multiplex PCR, and TCRdb's table has in-frame clones only and misses some. This repertoire includes 60,000 to 85,000 clones. V shed 1 base and J shed 5 bases, with 6 bases lying between them. Germline V gene data show CDR1 as ENHRY and CDR2 as SYGVKD. This CDR3 is built from 13 residues. This entry is derived from a study of cytomegalovirus exposure and HLA in healthy donors. Notes on the study in general: As a later analysis showed, a missense DCLRE1C variant was linked to trimming of TCR beta V- and J-genes. Reported results showed that the classifier diagnosed cytomegalovirus status with high specificity and sensitivity.

This chain links TRBV10-3 with TRBJ2-1; unclear D gene. This sequence was found in a man between 45 and 60 years old in good health and CMV-seropositive. The sequenced material came from PBMCs. CDR3 region: CAISEWQNNEQFF. The CDR3 bases are TGTGCCATCAGTGAGTGGCAGAACAATGAGCAGTTCTTC.